Listed below are T cell receptor beta chains from one sample, sequenced in a study of regulatory and conventional T cells in RAG deficiency. This table comes from immunoSEQ multiplex PCR, and its TCRdb copy is limited to in-frame clones, with some not included. The table records 29,000 or so clones, about 95% of them present only once. This same sample was also part of a study on regulatory T cells.

Input material: CD25- CD4+ T cells sorted from blood. These receptors originate from a human donor in good health. CDR3s include the opening cysteine and the closing phenylalanine or tryptophan. A D gene is named only where the DNA matches it firmly. A clone size is listed for some rows: how often the clone was seen (once, few, many), or a class if it is expanded.

D gene	clone size	V gene	J gene	CDR3 protein	CDR3 DNA
-	-	TRBV6-5	TRBJ1-6	CASTQLGSYNSPLHF	TGTGCCAGCACACAGTTGGGTTCCTATAATTCACCCCTCCACTTT
TRBD2	-	TRBV27	TRBJ2-4	CASSASGLAGGIAKNIQYF	TGTGCCAGCAGTGCCTCGGGACTAGCGGGGGGGATAGCCAAAAACATTCAGTACTTC
TRBD1	-	TRBV4-1	TRBJ1-1	CASSPGQGFEAFF	TGCGCCAGCAGCCCGGGACAGGGGTTTGAAGCTTTCTTT
TRBD1	-	TRBV9	TRBJ2-7	CASSGPGTGDEQYF	TGTGCCAGCAGCGGCCCCGGGACAGGAGACGAGCAGTACTTC
TRBD1	-	TRBV29-1	TRBJ2-7	CSVETTGGGPYEQYF	TGCAGCGTTGAGACGACAGGGGGCGGCCCCTACGAGCAGTACTTC
TRBD2	-	TRBV4-2	TRBJ2-5	CASSQATSGGQETQYF	TGTGCCAGCAGCCAAGCGACTAGCGGGGGGCAAGAGACCCAGTACTTC
-	once	TRBV19	TRBJ1-5	CASSPSGVQPQHF	TGTGCCAGTAGTCCATCAGGGGTTCAGCCCCAGCATTTT
-	-	TRBV29-1	TRBJ2-5	CSVDVQVQETQYF	TGCAGCGTTGATGTTCAGGTACAAGAGACCCAGTACTTC
-	-	TRBV6-5	TRBJ1-6	CASKEGHLYNSPLHF	TGTGCCAGCAAAGAGGGACACCTCTATAATTCCCCCCTCCACTTT
TRBD1	-	TRBV19	TRBJ1-2	CASRMVTGNHYGYTF	TGTGCCAGTAGGATGGTGACAGGGAATCACTATGGCTACACCTTC
-	-	TRBV29-1	TRBJ1-3	CSVLLRSSGNTIYF	TGCAGCGTTCTTTTGAGGTCATCTGGAAACACCATATATTTT
-	once	TRBV5-1	TRBJ2-2	CASSAGALGGELFF	TGCGCCAGCAGTGCGGGGGCCCTTGGCGGGGAGCTGTTTTTT
TRBD1	once	TRBV5-1	TRBJ2-7	CASSLSSGRTGGHEQYF	TGCGCCAGCAGCTTGAGCTCCGGCAGGACAGGGGGACACGAGCAGTACTTC
TRBD1	-	TRBV5-6	TRBJ1-6	CASSYRGQGWVNSPLHF	TGTGCCAGCAGCTACAGGGGTCAAGGTTGGGTCAATTCACCCCTCCACTTT
TRBD1	-	TRBV9	TRBJ1-6	CASSPRDRDSPLHF	TGTGCCAGCAGCCCCCGGGACAGGGATTCACCCCTCCACTTT
TRBD2	-	TRBV18	TRBJ2-1	CASSPTGGGYNEQFF	TGTGCCAGCTCACCGACGGGGGGGGGCTACAATGAGCAGTTCTTC
-	-	TRBV10-2	TRBJ2-7	CASSDLGGSSYEQYF	TGCGCCAGCAGTGATCTGGGGGGAAGCTCCTACGAGCAGTACTTC
TRBD1	-	TRBV7-9	TRBJ2-7	CASSPRQGSYEQYF	TGTGCCAGCAGCCCACGACAGGGCTCCTACGAGCAGTACTTC
-	-	TRBV6-5	TRBJ1-6	CASSSLNSPLHF	TGTGCCAGCAGTTCCTTAAATTCCCCCCTCCACTTT
TRBD1	-	TRBV7-3	TRBJ2-5	CASSPRDSQETQYF	TGTGCCAGCAGTCCCCGGGACAGTCAAGAGACCCAGTACTTC
-	-	TRBV5-1	TRBJ2-2	CASSTSGTPNTGELFF	TGCGCCAGCAGCACCTCCGGGACACCGAACACCGGGGAGCTGTTTTTT
TRBD2	-	TRBV11-2	TRBJ2-1	CASSARLAGGYNEQFF	TGTGCCAGCAGCGCCCGACTAGCGGGGGGCTACAATGAGCAGTTCTTC
TRBD2	-	TRBV28	TRBJ2-4	CASSLGGALAKNIQYF	TGTGCCAGCAGTTTGGGAGGGGCACTAGCCAAAAACATTCAGTACTTC
-	-	TRBV9	TRBJ2-5	CASSVGGDQETQYF	TGTGCCAGCAGCGTAGGCGGGGACCAAGAGACCCAGTACTTC
TRBD1	-	TRBV5-1	TRBJ1-1	CASSVGTGARGAFF	TGCGCCAGCAGCGTCGGGACAGGGGCGCGTGGGGCTTTCTTT
TRBD2	once	TRBV7-3	TRBJ2-1	CASSLLAGGKDNEQFF	TGTGCCAGCAGCTTGTTAGCGGGGGGGAAGGACAATGAGCAGTTCTTC
TRBD1	once	TRBV29-1	TRBJ1-4	CSVRLGDSNGELFF	TGCAGCGTTAGACTTGGGGACAGTAACGGGGAACTGTTTTTT
-	-	TRBV5-5	TRBJ1-1	CASSTEQGMNTEAFF	TGTGCCAGCAGCACCGAACAGGGAATGAACACTGAAGCTTTCTTT
-	-	TRBV5-4	TRBJ1-3	CASSLGSPGYSGNTIYF	TGTGCCAGCAGCTTAGGGAGTCCGGGGTACTCTGGAAACACCATATATTTT
TRBD1	-	TRBV19	TRBJ2-2	CASSSFGQGYTGELFF	TGTGCCAGTAGTAGCTTTGGACAGGGCTACACCGGGGAGCTGTTTTTT
-	-	TRBV10-1	TRBJ2-3	CASSDLGVTDTQYF	TGCGCCAGCAGTGATCTAGGTGTCACAGATACGCAGTATTTT
TRBD2	-	TRBV11-2	TRBJ2-1	CASSRLWSGGAVNEQFF	TGTGCCAGCAGCCGCCTTTGGAGCGGGGGGGCTGTGAATGAGCAGTTCTTC
-	-	TRBV2	TRBJ2-2	CARRPADTGELFF	TGTGCCAGGCGTCCGGCGGACACCGGGGAGCTGTTTTTT
TRBD2	-	TRBV4-2	TRBJ2-3	CASSQEIRGEGTDTQYF	TGTGCCAGCAGCCAAGAGATCCGGGGGGAGGGCACAGATACGCAGTATTTT
TRBD2	-	TRBV5-1	TRBJ2-1	CASSWASGGAFGDEQFF	TGCGCCAGCAGCTGGGCTAGCGGGGGGGCCTTTGGAGATGAGCAGTTCTTC
TRBD2	-	TRBV27	TRBJ2-1	CASIQLAGGNYNEQFF	TGTGCCAGCATCCAACTAGCGGGGGGTAACTACAATGAGCAGTTCTTC
-	-	TRBV6-1	TRBJ2-7	CASSEEWDNSYEQYF	TGTGCCAGCAGTGAAGAGTGGGACAACTCCTACGAGCAGTACTTC
-	-	TRBV4-1	TRBJ2-7	CASSQESRAGIPYEQYF	TGCGCCAGCAGCCAAGAAAGTCGGGCAGGGATTCCCTACGAGCAGTACTTC
TRBD2	-	TRBV7-6	TRBJ2-7	CASSLGEGSYEQYF	TGTGCCAGCAGCTTAGGGGAGGGATCCTACGAGCAGTACTTC
-	-	TRBV5-8	TRBJ1-1	CASSLRDNVNTEAFF	TGTGCCAGCAGCCTCCGGGACAATGTGAACACTGAAGCTTTCTTT
-	-	TRBV2	TRBJ1-1	CASRRTELNTEAFF	TGTGCCAGCAGGAGGACTGAACTTAACACTGAAGCTTTCTTT
-	-	TRBV7-3	TRBJ2-7	CASSPVAPIDGESYEQYF	TGTGCCAGCAGCCCAGTCGCGCCCATTGACGGGGAATCCTACGAGCAGTACTTC
TRBD1	-	TRBV7-3	TRBJ1-1	CASSLTGQGTEAFF	TGTGCCAGCAGCTTAACGGGACAGGGAACTGAAGCTTTCTTT
TRBD2	-	TRBV4-2	TRBJ2-3	CASSQEASGAPDTQYF	TGTGCCAGCAGCCAAGAGGCTAGCGGGGCCCCGGATACGCAGTATTTT
-	-	TRBV27	TRBJ1-6	CASSLGRPQRNSPLHF	TGTGCCAGCAGTTTAGGCCGCCCACAACGTAATTCACCCCTCCACTTT
-	-	TRBV19	TRBJ1-1	CASIMNTEAFF	TGTGCCAGTATCATGAACACTGAAGCTTTCTTT
TRBD2	-	TRBV27	TRBJ2-1	CASSSASGGISYNEQFF	TGTGCCAGCAGTTCGGCTAGCGGGGGGATTTCCTACAATGAGCAGTTCTTC
-	-	TRBV10-3	TRBJ2-1	CAISEYGGNEQFF	TGTGCCATCAGTGAATATGGGGGGAATGAGCAGTTCTTC